The source of this T cell receptor (beta chain) is a study of cytomegalovirus exposure and HLA in healthy donors. Study-wide results and limits: Most subjects' HLA-A and HLA-B alleles were reportedly predicted from TCR beta sequences.

Germline assignment: CDR1 MGHRA and CDR2 YSYEKL. The CDR3 consists of 16 residues. The junction had 3 bases not matched to a gene; V was cut back by 0 bases and J by 2 bases. This clone has just one count. What it binds is not known. Use of 60 Vbeta and 13 Jbeta primers characterized the PCR. The data were produced by immunoSEQ multiplex PCR, yet TCRdb's version contains in-frame clones alone and is incomplete. Of under 300,000 clones in the sample, roughly four fifths were seen once. Sequencing was done on a sample of PBMCs. The chain uses TRBV4-1 and TRBJ2-5; TRBD2 agrees at 10 bases. The TCR comes from a woman aged 60-70 years in good health and CMV-seropositive. CDR3 in amino acids: CASSQETTSGQETQYF. The CDR3 DNA is TGCGCCAGCAGCCAAGAAACGACTAGCGGGCAAGAGACCCAGTACTTC.